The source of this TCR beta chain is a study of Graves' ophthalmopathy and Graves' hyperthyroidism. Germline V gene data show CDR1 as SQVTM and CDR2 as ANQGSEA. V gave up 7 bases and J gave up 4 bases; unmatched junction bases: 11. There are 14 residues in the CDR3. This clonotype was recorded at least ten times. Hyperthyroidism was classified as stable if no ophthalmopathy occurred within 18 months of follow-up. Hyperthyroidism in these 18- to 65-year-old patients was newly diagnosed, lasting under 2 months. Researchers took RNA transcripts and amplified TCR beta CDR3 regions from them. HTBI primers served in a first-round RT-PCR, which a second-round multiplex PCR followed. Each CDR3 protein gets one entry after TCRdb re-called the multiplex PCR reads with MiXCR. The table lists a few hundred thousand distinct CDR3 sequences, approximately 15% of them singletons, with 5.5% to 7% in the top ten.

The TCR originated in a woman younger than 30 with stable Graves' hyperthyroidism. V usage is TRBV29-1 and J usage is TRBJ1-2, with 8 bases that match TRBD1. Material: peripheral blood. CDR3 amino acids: CSAGQGIGPYGYTF. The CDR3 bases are TGCAGCGCCGGACAGGGTATAGGGCCCTATGGCTACACCTTC.